The sequence of this T cell receptor (beta chain) was determined in a study of control samples from healthy donors and cancer patients. Germline assignment: CDR1 SGDLS and CDR2 YYNGEE. Trimming took off 2 bases at V and 4 bases at J, with 1 base between the two ends. This CDR3 contains 11 residues. Clones were read by immunoSEQ multiplex PCR, and TCRdb kept only the in-frame ones, dropping some. The table records about 110,000 clones, over 75% of them present only once. This clone was observed once. This sequence joins TRBV9 and TRBJ1-3; D uncertain. This sequence originates from a human donor in good health. The donor label of this sample is uncertain. Sequenced: blood. Here the CDR3 DNA reads TGTGCCAGCAGCGTCGGAAACACCATATATTTT. It codes for CASSVGNTIYF.